This T cell receptor beta chain comes out of a study of human T cells and chemical hapten exposure. Whole-study results and caveats: Relative to control repertoires, expanded TCRs gave rise to significantly more large CDR3 similarity clusters. With alopecia, donors may have immune responses unlike healthy people's.

TCRdb ran MiXCR on the RACE reads and lists one entry per CDR3 protein. Of 85,000 to 100,000 distinct CDR3 sequences listed, 25% to 35% are singletons. Described time point: patch test 3, about 24 weeks after DPC sensitization. As to treatment: therapeutic diphenylcyclopropenone sensitization with weekly scalp DPC. On this clonotype itself: Its antigen remains unidentified.

This CDR3 has 14 residues. CDR1 is KGHSY and CDR2 is FQNENV in the germline V gene. The ends lost 7 bases at V and 7 bases at J; junction bases unmatched: 7. The chain combines TRBV16 with TRBJ2-1; TRBD2 matches at 10 bases. The origin of this receptor is a middle-aged man with alopecia areata. Some clones in this sample may be carry-over from other donors' samples. Specimen: whole blood, collected in connection with sensitization to the hapten diphenylcyclopropenone (DPC). The CDR3 coding sequence is TGTGCCAGCACTGGGATAGCGGGAGGAAATGAGCAGTTCTTC. Its protein product is CASTGIAGGNEQFF.